This T cell receptor (beta chain) was sequenced for a study of T cell responses to AZD1222 COVID-19 vaccine. Across the study: Pooled samples include second doses given at about 4 or 12 weeks.

Concerning this clone itself: Its antigen is as yet unknown.

Sequenced by immunoSEQ multiplex PCR; TCRdb stores in-frame clones only, minus some. The table records approximately 65,000 clones, about 88% of them present only once. Overall study results and limits: Donors were largely white British and mainly female; clonal diversity was possibly underestimated. No repertoire was sampled before or during the peak T cell response, only after it. Baseline seropositivity occurred in only a handful of AZD1222 recipients.

Unmatched junction bases numbered 11, after V lost 3 bases and J lost 15 bases. Germline CDR1 reads MNHNS; CDR2 reads SASEGT. CDR3 length equals 13 residues. The sample here was peripheral blood, taken on day 0 of AZD1222 vaccination. The V and J genes are TRBV6-1 and TRBJ1-5; TRBD1 matches at 7 bases. The sequence came from an adult in good health. In DNA form, the CDR3 reads TGTGCCAGCAGTGATCTCAGGGGGGGGGTTTCGCATTTT. Protein sequence: CASSDLRGGVSHF.